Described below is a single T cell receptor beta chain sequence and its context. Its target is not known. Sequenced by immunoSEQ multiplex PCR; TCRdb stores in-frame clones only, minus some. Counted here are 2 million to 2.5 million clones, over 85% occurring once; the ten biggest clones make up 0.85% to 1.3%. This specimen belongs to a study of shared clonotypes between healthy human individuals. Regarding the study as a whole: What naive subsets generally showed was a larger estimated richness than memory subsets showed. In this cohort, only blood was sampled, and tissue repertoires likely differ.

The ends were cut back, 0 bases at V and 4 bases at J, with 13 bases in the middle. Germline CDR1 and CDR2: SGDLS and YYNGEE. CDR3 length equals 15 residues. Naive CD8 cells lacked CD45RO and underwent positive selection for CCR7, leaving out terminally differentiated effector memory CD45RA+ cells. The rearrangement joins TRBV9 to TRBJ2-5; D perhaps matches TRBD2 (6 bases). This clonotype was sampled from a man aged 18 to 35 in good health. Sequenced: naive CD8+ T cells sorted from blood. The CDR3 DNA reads TGTGCCAGCAGCGTAGACGGGAGTCTTCTAGAGACCCAGTACTTC. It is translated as CASSVDGSLLETQYF.